This T cell receptor beta chain was retrieved from a study of human thymus T cells. Points from the study as a whole: Thymic and blood repertoires appeared to display a bias in their usage of V and J genes.

The count of this clone is one. Its antigen is currently unknown. Infants, healthy and Finnish, who were having corrective surgery for congenital heart defects served as donors. Four of the eight donors gave roughly 0.5-1 mL blood during surgery. No fixed cell number was used; all available blood leukocytes supplied DNA. V lost 4 bases to trimming and J lost 2 bases, with 5 bases between them. The germline V gene encodes CDR1 LNHDA and CDR2 SQIVND (reference sequence). The CDR3 covers 12 residues. Clones were sequenced by immunoSEQ multiplex PCR, and TCRdb holds only the in-frame ones, with some missing. The repertoire holds about 46,000 clones, with 85% to 95% as singletons.

Input material: blood. The receptor was isolated from a girl under three years old with a congenital heart defect but otherwise immunologically healthy. This chain uses TRBV19 with TRBJ1-1; D unresolved. The chain's CDR3 is CASSTLNTEAFF. DNA of the CDR3: TGTGCCAGTAGTACCCTAAACACTGAAGCTTTCTTT.